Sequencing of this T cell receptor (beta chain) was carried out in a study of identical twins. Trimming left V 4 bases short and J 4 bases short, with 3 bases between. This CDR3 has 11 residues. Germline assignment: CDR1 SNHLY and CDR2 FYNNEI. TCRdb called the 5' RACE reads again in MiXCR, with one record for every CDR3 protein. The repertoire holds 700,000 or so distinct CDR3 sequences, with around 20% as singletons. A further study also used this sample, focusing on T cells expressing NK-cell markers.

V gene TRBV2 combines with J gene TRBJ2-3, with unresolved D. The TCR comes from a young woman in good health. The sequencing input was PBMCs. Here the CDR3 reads CASSAPDTQYF. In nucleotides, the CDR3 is TGTGCCAGCAGTGCCCCAGATACGCAGTATTTT.